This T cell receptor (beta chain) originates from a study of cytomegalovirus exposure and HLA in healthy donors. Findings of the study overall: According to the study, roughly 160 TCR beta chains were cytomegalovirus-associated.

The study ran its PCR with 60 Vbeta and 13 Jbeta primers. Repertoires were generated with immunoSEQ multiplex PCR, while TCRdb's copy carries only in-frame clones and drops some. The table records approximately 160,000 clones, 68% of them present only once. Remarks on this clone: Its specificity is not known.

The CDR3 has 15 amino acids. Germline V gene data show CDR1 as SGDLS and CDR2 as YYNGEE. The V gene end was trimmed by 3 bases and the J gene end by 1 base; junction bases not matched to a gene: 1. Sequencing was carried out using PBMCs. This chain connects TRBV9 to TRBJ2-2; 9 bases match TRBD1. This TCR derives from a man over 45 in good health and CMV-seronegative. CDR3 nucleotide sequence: TGTGCCAGCAGCGGGGGACAGGGGAACACCGGGGAGCTGTTTTTT. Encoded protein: CASSGGQGNTGELFF.